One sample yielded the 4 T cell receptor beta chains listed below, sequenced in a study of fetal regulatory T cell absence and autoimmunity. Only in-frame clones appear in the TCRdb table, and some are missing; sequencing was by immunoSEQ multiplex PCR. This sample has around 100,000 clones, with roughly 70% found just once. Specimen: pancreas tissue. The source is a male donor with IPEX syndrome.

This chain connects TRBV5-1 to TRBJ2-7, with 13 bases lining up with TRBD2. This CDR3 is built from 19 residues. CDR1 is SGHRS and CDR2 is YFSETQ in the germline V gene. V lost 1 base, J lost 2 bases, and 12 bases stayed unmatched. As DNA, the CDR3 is TGCGCCAGCAGCTTGCCGGGACTAGCGGGGAACTCCGACCCCTACGAGCAGTACTTC. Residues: CASSLPGLAGNSDPYEQYF.

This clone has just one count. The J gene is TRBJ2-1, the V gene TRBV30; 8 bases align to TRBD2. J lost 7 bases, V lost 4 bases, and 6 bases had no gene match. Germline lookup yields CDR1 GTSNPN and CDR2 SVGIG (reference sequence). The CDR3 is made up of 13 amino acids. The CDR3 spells CAWTQLAVNEQFF. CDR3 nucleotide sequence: TGTGCCTGGACACAACTAGCGGTTAATGAGCAGTTCTTC.

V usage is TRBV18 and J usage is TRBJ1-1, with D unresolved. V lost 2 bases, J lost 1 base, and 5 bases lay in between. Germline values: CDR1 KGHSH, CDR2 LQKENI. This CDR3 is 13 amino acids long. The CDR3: CASSPGRNTEAFF. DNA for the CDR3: TGTGCCAGCTCACCAGGACGGAACACTGAAGCTTTCTTT.

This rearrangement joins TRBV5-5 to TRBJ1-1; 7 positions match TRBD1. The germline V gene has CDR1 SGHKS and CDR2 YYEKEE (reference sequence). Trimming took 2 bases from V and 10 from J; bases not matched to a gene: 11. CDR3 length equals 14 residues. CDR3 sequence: CASSLSDRAPGAFF. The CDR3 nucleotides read TGTGCCAGCAGCTTATCCGACAGGGCGCCGGGAGCTTTCTTT.